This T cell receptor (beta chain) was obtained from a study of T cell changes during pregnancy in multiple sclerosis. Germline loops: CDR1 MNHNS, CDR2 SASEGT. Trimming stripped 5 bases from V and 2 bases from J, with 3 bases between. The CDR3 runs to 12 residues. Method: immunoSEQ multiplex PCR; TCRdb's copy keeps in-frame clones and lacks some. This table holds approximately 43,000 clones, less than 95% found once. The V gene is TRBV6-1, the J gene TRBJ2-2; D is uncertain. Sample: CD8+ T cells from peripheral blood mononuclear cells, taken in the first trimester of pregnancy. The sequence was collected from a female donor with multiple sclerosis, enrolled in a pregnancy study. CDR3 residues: CASSLNTGELFF. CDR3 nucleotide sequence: TGTGCCAGCAGTTTAAACACCGGGGAGCTGTTTTTT.